This TCR beta chain was observed in a study of blood T cell repertoires in COVID-19. As for the study in general: COVID-19 samples from acute and convalescent phases originated in the United States, Italy and Spain.

CDR3 length: 16 amino acids. Trimming left V 0 bases short and J 1 base short, with 10 bases between. The germline V gene has CDR1 SGDLS and CDR2 YYNGEE. Original processing notes: By means of reference gene primer amplification, nucleated cell counts were estimated. Measured with immunoSEQ multiplex PCR; TCRdb has only the in-frame clones, and not every one. The V and J calls and clone size come from that table; D and trimming were worked out from the DNA. The repertoire has some 100,000 clones, roughly 79% of them found once; the top ten carry 10%. The chain recombines TRBV9 with TRBJ2-2; maybe TRBD1 (5 bases). The source of this sequence is a human donor in a cohort sampled during active COVID-19. The sample taken for sequencing was peripheral blood. As DNA, the CDR3 is TGTGCCAGCAGCGTAGCGTCTAGGGGGAACACCGGGGAGCTGTTTTTT. Translation gives CASSVASRGNTGELFF.